One and the same sample provided the 14 T cell receptor beta chains below, sequenced in a study of T cell repertoires in cytomegalovirus infection. Each CDR3 protein is one row after TCRdb ran MiXCR on the reads. The sample carries 650,000 to 850,000 distinct CDR3 sequences, almost 30% recorded once. Which antigens these TCRs recognize remains unknown. This specimen consisted of cultured CD8+ T cells from PBMCs, obtained from culture after CMV antigen stimulation. Receptors were obtained from a human donor in good health (CMV status not recorded). Some clones in this sample may be carry-over from other donors' samples.

Comment on this clonotype: Here the CDR3 omits its conserved ending phenylalanine or tryptophan, so a read error is the likely source. The chain has TRBV28 and TRBJ2-3, with 9 bases lining up with TRBD1. With V trimmed by 1 base and J by 3 bases, 2 bases remained unmatched. CDR3 length: 15 residues. Germline CDR1 reads MDHEN; CDR2 reads SYDVKM. The DNA for the CDR3 is TGTGCCAGCAGTTTATCTGGGACAGGGACAGATACGCAGTATTCT. It yields the protein CASSLSGTGTDTQYS.

In its sample, this clonotype was seen many times. The gene calls are TRBV7-6 and TRBJ1-3, with D unresolved. The germline V and J ends were trimmed by 1 base and 10 bases, with 11 bases remaining between them. The germline CDR1 and CDR2 sequences are SGHVS and FNYEAQ. The CDR3 is made up of 13 amino acids. The CDR3 nucleotides read TGTGCCAGCAGCTTAGAGTCGAAGGGAACCATATATTTT. Translating it yields CASSLESKGTIYF.

The chain uses TRBV5-1 and TRBJ2-5, with D uncertain. Germline loops: CDR1 SGHRS, CDR2 YFSETQ. Trimming shortened V by 4 bases and J by 3 bases, and 13 bases separated the two germline ends. The CDR3 length is 14 residues. The CDR3 DNA reads as TGCGCCAGCAGCCTTGGGCTAGGAGAAGAGACCCAGTACTTC. Protein: CASSLGLGEETQYF.

This clonotype was counted between two and nine times. V and J are TRBV4-1 and TRBJ2-1; TRBD1 is a possible D gene (6 bases). The germline V gene has CDR1 MGHRA and CDR2 YSYEKL. Trimming stripped 0 bases from V and 3 bases from J, with 12 bases between. This CDR3 has 16 amino acids. This CDR3 is CASSQDRTDFYNEQFF. CDR3 sequence (DNA): TGCGCCAGCAGCCAAGATAGGACAGACTTCTACAATGAGCAGTTCTTC.

The chain combines TRBV7-6 with TRBJ2-1; TRBD1 matches 7 bases. Germline-derived CDR1 and CDR2 are SGHVS and FNYEAQ. V lost 8 bases to trimming and J lost 10 bases; unmatched junction nucleotides: 14. The CDR3 contains 14 residues. The CDR3 protein is CASYYRTGFPEQFF. CDR3 sequence (DNA): TGTGCCAGCTATTATCGGACAGGATTCCCCGAGCAGTTCTTC.

The V and J genes are TRBV10-3 and TRBJ2-3, with a weak D call TRBD1 (6 bases). Trimming shortened V by 6 bases and J by 2 bases, and 18 bases separated the two germline ends. CDR3 length: 16 amino acids. Germline CDR1 is ENHRY and CDR2 is SYGVKD. CDR3 protein: CAIRTLKDSHTDTQYF. As DNA, the CDR3 is TGTGCCATCAGGACCCTAAAGGACAGCCACACAGATACGCAGTATTTT.

J is TRBJ1-1 and V is TRBV13, with a possible D match to TRBD1 (6 bases). With 5 bases removed from V and 7 bases from J, the gap between germline ends came to 17 bases. The CDR3 consists of 14 residues. Germline CDR1 is PRHDT and CDR2 is FYEKMQ (reference sequence). CDR3 region: CASSLYPGADEAFF. The CDR3 DNA follows: TGTGCCAGCAGCCTTTATCCGGGGGCTGATGAAGCTTTCTTT.

The rearrangement links TRBV28 to TRBJ2-3; 9 nucleotides line up with TRBD2. The V segment lost 3 bases and the J segment 4 bases; nucleotides outside the gene matches: 5. Per germline, CDR1 MDHEN and CDR2 SYDVKM. The length of the CDR3 is 15 residues. The CDR3 loop is CASSFGGGGADTQYF. In DNA form, the CDR3 reads TGTGCCAGCAGTTTCGGCGGGGGGGGTGCAGATACGCAGTATTTT.

The genes are TRBV6-1 and TRBJ1-6; D remains unclear. Germline CDR1 and CDR2: MNHNS and SASEGT. V was pared by 1 base and J by 10 bases, with 14 bases between. The CDR3 is 15 amino acids. The CDR3 sequence: CASSEVPTADSPLHF. CDR3 bases: TGTGCCAGCAGTGAAGTTCCAACAGCGGACTCACCCCTCCACTTT.

The chain couples TRBV6-1 to TRBJ1-5; TRBD1 might be the D (6 bases). CDR3 size: 16 residues. CDR1 and CDR2 from the germline V gene are MNHNS and SASEGT. V dropped 5 bases and J dropped 2 bases, with 16 bases sitting between them. The CDR3 spells CASSQPTGGGNQPQHF. The CDR3 region has the DNA TGTGCCAGCAGTCAACCCACGGGGGGCGGCAATCAGCCCCAGCATTTT.

V gene TRBV6-1 combines with J gene TRBJ2-2; tentatively, D is TRBD2 (7 bases). The CDR3 has 17 amino acids. Germline V lookup: CDR1 MNHNS, CDR2 SASEGT. The ends were cut back, 5 bases at V and 4 bases at J, with 20 bases in the middle. The CDR3 here is CASSYGWGGGSTGELFF. DNA of the CDR3: TGTGCCAGCAGTTACGGTTGGGGCGGGGGCTCCACCGGGGAGCTGTTTTTT.

This clonotype was counted a few times. CDR3 amino acids: CASSFSSSGNTIYF. CDR3 DNA: TGTGCCAGCAGTTTTTCGAGCTCTGGAAACACCATATATTTT. This sequence joins TRBV6-8 and TRBJ1-3, with D unresolved. The germline V and J ends were trimmed by 4 bases and 0 bases, with 7 bases remaining between them. Germline CDR1 is MNHGY and CDR2 is SAAAGT. The CDR3 extends over 14 amino acids.

V gene TRBV6-6 combines with J gene TRBJ2-7; D may be TRBD1 (7 bases). Looked up from germline, CDR1 is MNHNY and CDR2 is SVGAGI (reference sequence). V was shortened by 2 bases and J by 2 bases, with 16 bases between the two germline ends. The CDR3 covers 16 residues. CDR3: CASSYIAQGGPYEQYF. CDR3 nucleotide sequence: TGTGCCAGCAGTTACATCGCTCAGGGGGGCCCCTACGAGCAGTACTTC.

This clonotype has only a few counts. The chain joins TRBV7-9 to TRBJ1-2; D is unresolved. In germline, CDR1 is SEHNR, CDR2 FQNEAQ (reference sequence). This CDR3 comprises 14 residues. Trimming removed 5 bases at V and 5 bases at J, with 15 bases between. In nucleotides, the CDR3 is TGTGCCAGCAGCCCCGGATCGTACGTTTATGGCTACACCTTC. Translated, it gives CASSPGSYVYGYTF. Supplemented by reference TRBV7-9 and TRBJ1-2, the full variable domain reads DTGVSQNPRHKITKRGQNVTFRCDPISEHNRLYWYRQTLGQGPEFLTYFQNEAQLEKSRLLSDRFSAERPKGSFSTLEIQRTEQGDSAMYLCASSPGSYVYGYTFGSGTRLTVV.